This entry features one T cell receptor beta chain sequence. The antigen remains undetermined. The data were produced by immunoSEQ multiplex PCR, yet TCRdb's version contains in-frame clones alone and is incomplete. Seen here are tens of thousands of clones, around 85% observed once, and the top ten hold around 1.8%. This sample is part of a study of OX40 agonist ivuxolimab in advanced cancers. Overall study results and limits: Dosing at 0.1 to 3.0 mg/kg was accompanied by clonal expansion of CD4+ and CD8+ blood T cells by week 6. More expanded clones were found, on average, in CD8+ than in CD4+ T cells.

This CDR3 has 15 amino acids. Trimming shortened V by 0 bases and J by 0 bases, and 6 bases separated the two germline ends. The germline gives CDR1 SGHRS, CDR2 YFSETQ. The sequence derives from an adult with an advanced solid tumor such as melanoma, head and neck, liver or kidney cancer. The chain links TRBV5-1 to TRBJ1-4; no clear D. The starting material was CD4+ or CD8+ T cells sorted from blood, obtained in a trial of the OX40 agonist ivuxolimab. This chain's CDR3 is CASSLAGTTNEKLFF. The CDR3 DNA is TGCGCCAGCAGCTTGGCGGGGACAACTAATGAAAAACTGTTTTTT.